This T cell receptor (beta chain) comes out of a study of cytomegalovirus exposure and HLA in healthy donors listed by TCRdb under 2017. Broadly, across the study: According to a later analysis, one platform produced both the roughly 130 validation repertoires and the approximately 600 repertoires of the first cohort. The study was designed to test whether signatures of past pathogen exposure could be identified by cataloging public T cell receptors. A separate validation cohort of 100 to 150 different subjects was used in addition to the approximately 670-subject first cohort. To predict cytomegalovirus infection status, the study brought together high-throughput TCR immunosequencing, statistical association of individual TCRs with disease status, and machine learning.

The library was built by means of the immunoSEQ multiplex PCR assay. On the study's bioinformatics: A statistical classification framework was built to diagnose cytomegalovirus status from the catalog of TCR beta chain sequences. The clones in this table, taken by TCRdb from immuneACCESS, are in-frame only. Not every clone is retained; where verified, under half of the shortfall comes from an unresolved V gene, and the cause of the rest is unknown. D and trimming come from the DNA, and the V and J calls and clone size come from that table. The sample yields around 69,000 clones; under 96% were counted once. The leading ten clones occupy more than 3.5% of the sample. In regard to this clone: Its antigen is unknown. One base away there is no much larger clone; base qualities are not given.

The donors were included in the validation cohort of approximately 120 subjects, a group kept apart from the 666-subject first cohort. What the authors observed across the whole study: According to the authors, the approach could potentially be generalized to other disease states and immunological phenotypes. A later analysis found that TCRs clustered in the first cohort also tended to co-occur in the 120 validation repertoires, with more than 90% of cluster scores above 0. A later analysis had no HLA typing for the validation cohort, so co-occurrence there was scored across all 110 or so repertoires. Across donors, most TCR sequences were observed very rarely, whereas some public TCRs were present in many individuals. Three of the identified cytomegalovirus-associated TCR beta chains were confirmed in vitro to be specific for cytomegalovirus antigens. The classifier was reported to diagnose cytomegalovirus status with high specificity and sensitivity in both the original and validation cohorts. The study gave a list of 150 to 200 TCR beta chains associated with cytomegalovirus.

V lost 4 bases and J lost 4 bases, and the count of bases not matched to a germline gene is 9. The CDR3 starts with the cysteine, ends with the phenylalanine, and has 15 residues. Just CDR3 DNA is preserved here, 45 bases in frame from base 1. As encoded in the germline V gene, CDR1 is LGHNA while CDR2 is YSLEER. The V gene is TRBV4-3 and the J gene is TRBJ2-7, and TRBD2 matches 8 of the central bases. This TCR derives from a woman aged 18 to 35 in good health and CMV-seropositive. The material sequenced was PBMCs. The DNA sequence follows: TGCGCCAGCAGCCTTTTACGCAGCGGGAGTTACGAGCAGTACTTC. Translated, this gives CASSLLRSGSYEQYF.